Following are 32 T cell receptor beta chains from one sample sequenced in a study of blood T cells in healthy people across ages. A sample-barcoded 5' primer and a J-beta primer mix were used in a second PCR of roughly 7 to 11 cycles. TCRdb re-called the 5' RACE reads with MiXCR, one entry per CDR3 protein. The sample holds about 1,500,000 distinct CDR3 sequences, roughly 27% seen once. The source material was blood. These receptors all stem from a woman in her 30s in good health.

The chain combines TRBV3-1 with TRBJ1-2; the match to TRBD1 covers 7 bases. V was clipped by 4 bases and J by 0 bases; unmatched bases: 5. Germline V gives CDR1 LGHDT, CDR2 YNNKEL (reference sequence). The CDR3 loop spans 15 amino acids. Written as DNA, the CDR3 is TGTGCCAGCAGCCGGGGACAGAGCCCTAACTATGGCTACACCTTC. This sequence encodes CASSRGQSPNYGYTF.

A single count supports this clonotype. This chain uses TRBV12-3 or TRBV12-4 with TRBJ1-1, with D possibly matching TRBD1 (6 bases). The CDR3 consists of 15 residues. Trimming removed 2 bases at V and 4 bases at J, with 14 bases between. CDR3 in amino acids: CASSLRRTGSTEAFF. CDR3 DNA: TGTGCCAGCAGTTTAAGACGTACAGGGTCCACTGAAGCTTTCTTT.

The sample holds many counts of this clonotype. This chain joins TRBV9 and TRBJ2-3, with D hard to call. The CDR3 sequence is 13 residues long. Trimming cost V 4 bases and J 4 bases, with 10 bases left between them. Germline V CDR1 and CDR2: SGDLS, YYNGEE. The CDR3 reads CASSPQVSDTQYF. The CDR3 bases are TGTGCCAGCAGCCCCCAAGTTTCAGATACGCAGTATTTT. The full variable domain, rest sourced from reference TRBV9 and TRBJ2-3, is DSGVTQTPKHLITATGQRVTLRCSPRSGDLSVYWYQQSLDQGLQFLIQYYNGEERAKGNILERFSAQQFPDLHSELNLSSLELGDSALYFCASSPQVSDTQYFGPGTRLTVL.

This clonotype has only a few counts. The chain joins TRBV9 to TRBJ2-1, with a possible D match to TRBD2 (6 bases). Germline V gene data show CDR1 as SGDLS and CDR2 as YYNGEE. Trimming cost V 5 bases and J 6 bases, with 15 bases left between them. The CDR3 spans 14 residues. The CDR3 DNA reads TGTGCCAGCAGTCAGGGACTCACCACCAATGAGCAGTTCTTC. Encoded protein: CASSQGLTTNEQFF.

In this sample, this clonotype turned up once. The J gene is TRBJ1-4, the V gene TRBV11-2; no firm D call. CDR3 size: 14 residues. Germline V gives CDR1 SGHAT, CDR2 FQNNGV. The V and J ends lost 2 bases and 5 bases respectively, with 9 bases between them. CDR3 loop: CASSLMGLNEKLFF. The CDR3 nucleotides are TGTGCCAGCAGCTTAATGGGCCTCAATGAAAAACTGTTTTTT.

The chain employs TRBV6-5 and TRBJ2-7; D assignment may be TRBD1 or TRBD2 (5 bases each). The V end was cut by 6 bases, the J end by 1 base, with 16 bases between. Looked up from germline, CDR1 is MNHEY and CDR2 is SVGAGI. CDR3 size: 15 residues. CDR3 loop: CASSLRDGTSYEQYF. CDR3 sequence (DNA): TGTGCCAGCAGCTTAAGGGACGGAACGTCCTACGAGCAGTACTTC.

As concerns this clonotype: An end of the junction does not agree with germline; a read error may underlie this. The chain's CDR3 is CASMDQGSASPPHF. DNA for the CDR3: TGTGCCAGCATGGATCAGGGGAGTGCATCACCCCCCCACTTT. This chain uses TRBV6-6 with TRBJ1-6; D may be TRBD1 (6 bases). The CDR3 totals 14 residues. Germline CDR1 is MNHNY and CDR2 is SVGAGI (reference sequence).

This clonotype was counted a few times. The V call is TRBV20-1, the J call TRBJ1-1; 10 bases line up with TRBD1. Per the germline V gene, CDR1 is DFQATT and CDR2 is SNEGSKA (reference sequence). The CDR3 sequence is 15 residues long. The V gene end was trimmed by 0 bases and the J gene end by 10 bases; junction bases not matched to a gene: 11. CDR3 loop: CSARDQPGTGDGAFF. DNA of the CDR3: TGCAGTGCTAGAGATCAACCGGGGACAGGGGACGGAGCTTTCTTT.

This clonotype was recorded a few times. The chain employs TRBV18 and TRBJ2-3; D unclear. Trimming shortened V by 3 bases and J by 6 bases, and 10 bases separated the two germline ends. The V gene's germline CDR1 is KGHSH and CDR2 LQKENI. The CDR3 loop spans 13 amino acids. CDR3 DNA: TGTGCCAGCTCACCCACAACTCGGGATACGCAGTATTTT. Its protein product is CASSPTTRDTQYF.

This clonotype has only a few counts. One end of the junction varies from germline; a read error may be responsible. The chain has TRBV11-2 and TRBJ1-1; 7 bases agree with TRBD1. Germline CDR1 SGHAT, CDR2 FQNNGV. This CDR3 has 15 amino acids. CDR3 region: CSSRGTRDRIIEAFF. Written as DNA, the CDR3 is TGTTCCAGCAGGGGTACCCGGGACAGAATAATTGAAGCTTTCTTT.

This clonotype showed up many times. V gene TRBV7-9 combines with J gene TRBJ2-1; a possible D gene is TRBD1 (6 bases). CDR1 is SEHNR, CDR2 FQNEAQ, per germline (reference sequence). The germline V and J ends were trimmed by 5 bases and 7 bases, with 12 bases remaining between them. This CDR3 is built from 13 residues. DNA of the CDR3: TGTGCCAGCAGCCCCCGACAGGCAAATGAGCAGTTCTTC. Its protein is CASSPRQANEQFF.

This clonotype has more than one count but fewer than ten. The DNA for the CDR3 is TGTGCCAGCAGTTTGAGTCAGGGATGGGGACTAGCTCGCGCAGATACGCAGTATTTT. Translation gives CASSLSQGWGLARADTQYF. The chain couples TRBV28 to TRBJ2-3; 9 positions agree with TRBD2. The V segment lost 3 bases and the J segment 4 bases; nucleotides outside the gene matches: 17. Germline V gives CDR1 MDHEN, CDR2 SYDVKM. The CDR3 loop spans 19 amino acids.

Of note for this clonotype: The junction does not match germline at one end; this may be a read error. This chain joins TRBV28 and TRBJ2-4; D might be TRBD1 (6 bases). Gene TRBJ2-7 matches the end of the DNA better, so the J call may be wrong. The CDR3 extends over 18 amino acids. Germline CDR1 MDHEN, CDR2 SYDVKM. CDR3 DNA: TGTGCCAACAGTTACCACAGGGTTTCGAAGGGTCCCACCTACGAGCAGTACTTC. This sequence encodes CANSYHRVSKGPTYEQYF.

This clonotype was seen repeatedly, ten times or more. The chain combines TRBV20-1 with TRBJ2-7; D might be TRBD1 (5 bases). CDR1 is DFQATT, CDR2 SNEGSKA, per germline (reference sequence). This CDR3 is 13 amino acids long. The V end lost 5 bases, the J end lost 4 bases, and 15 bases lay between the germline ends. The CDR3 nucleotides read TGCAGTGCTCCGCCCGCAGGGCGATACGAGCAGTACTTC. It yields the protein CSAPPAGRYEQYF.

The chain combines TRBV6-5 with TRBJ1-4, with unresolved D. Germline loops: CDR1 MNHEY, CDR2 SVGAGI. V lost 6 bases and J lost 10, with 12 bases in between. CDR3 size: 12 residues. CDR3 sequence reads: CASRGGFGKLFF. The CDR3 DNA reads TGTGCCAGCAGAGGAGGGTTCGGAAAACTGTTTTTT.

The chain has TRBV20-1 and TRBJ1-1, with 8 bases fitting TRBD1. The CDR3 is made up of 12 amino acids. Germline loops: CDR1 DFQATT, CDR2 SNEGSKA (reference sequence). V trimming: 3 bases; J trimming: 11 bases; junction bases outside the gene matches: 8. In DNA, the CDR3 is TGCAGTGCTAGTAAGACAGGGGATGAGGCTTTCTTT. It codes for CSASKTGDEAFF.

This clonotype was detected only a few times. The gene calls are TRBV5-1 and TRBJ2-1; 7 nucleotides match TRBD2. The CDR3 runs to 16 residues. V trimming: 5 bases; J trimming: 5 bases; junction bases outside the gene matches: 13. CDR1 and CDR2 (germline): SGHRS, YFSETQ. CDR3 loop: CASRSRGDGGNNEQFF. The CDR3, as DNA: TGCGCCAGCAGGTCCCGGGGAGACGGGGGGAACAATGAGCAGTTCTTC.

On this clonotype: At one boundary the junction diverges from the germline segment, which might be a read error. The chain links TRBV12-3 or TRBV12-4 to TRBJ2-1, with 7 bases fitting TRBD2. This CDR3 is built from 14 residues. CDR3 nucleotides: TGTGCCAGCAGTCCAGGACTAGTGAACAATGAGCGGTACTTC. Amino acid sequence: CASSPGLVNNERYF.

V is TRBV5-4 and J is TRBJ2-7; 10 nucleotides align to TRBD2. The trim removed 7 bases at V and 4 bases at J, leaving 5 bases unmatched. The CDR3 has 13 amino acids. The germline CDR1 and CDR2 sequences are SGHNT and YYREEE (reference sequence). Written as DNA, the CDR3 is TGTGCCAGCGGATCGGGACTAGCGTACGAGCAGTACTTC. Its translation: CASGSGLAYEQYF.

This clonotype was observed many times. A junction end diverges from the germline sequence, so it may reflect a read error. The gene calls are TRBV5-1 and TRBJ2-7; D might be TRBD2 (7 bases). The CDR3 length is 13 residues. Looked up from germline, CDR1 is SGHRS and CDR2 is YFSETQ. CDR3 sequence reads: CASSGGGSYEQYF. The CDR3 DNA is TGTGCCAGCAGTGGCGGGGGCAGCTACGAGCAGTACTTC.

Of note for this clonotype: Its ends do not fully match the called genes, so a read error is possible. The CDR3 protein is CASSLPGQPLGANILTF. The CDR3 DNA reads as TGTGCCAGCAGCCTTCCGGGACAGCCCCTAGGGGCCAACATCCTGACTTTC. The chain employs TRBV7-9 and TRBJ2-6; 7 bases are shared with TRBD1. The CDR3 is 17 amino acids. Germline CDR1 is SEHNR and CDR2 is FQNEAQ (reference sequence). Using reference TRBV7-9 and TRBJ2-6 for the parts outside the CDR3, the full variable domain is DTGVSQNPRHKITKRGQNVTFRCDPISEHNRLYWYRQTLGQGPEFLTYFQNEAQLEKSRLLSDRFSAERPKGSFSTLEIQRTEQGDSAMYLCASSLPGQPLGANILTFGAGSRLTVL.

This clonotype has at least ten counts. In nucleotides, the CDR3 is TGTGCCATCACAGGGGGAAGCTATGGCTACACCTTC. Translated, it gives CAITGGSYGYTF. V usage is TRBV10-3 and J usage is TRBJ1-2; TRBD1 agrees at 7 bases. Trimming cost V 7 bases and J 4 bases; bases outside gene matches: 3. The CDR3 totals 12 residues. Germline V gene sequence: CDR1 ENHRY, CDR2 SYGVKD.

The chain is built from TRBV28 and TRBJ2-4, with TRBD2 matching 7 bases. Trimming at V came to 7 bases and at J to 3 bases, leaving 12 bases not matched to a gene. The CDR3 length is 16 residues. In germline, CDR1 is MDHEN, CDR2 SYDVKM. The CDR3 DNA reads TGTGCCAGCACCCTCCGCGCGGGGGTAGTCAAAAACATTCAGTACTTC. Encoded protein: CASTLRAGVVKNIQYF.

The chain has TRBV7-2 and TRBJ2-2; 10 bases map to TRBD1. Unmatched junction bases numbered 9, after V lost 5 bases and J lost 6 bases. The CDR3 is 16 residues long. CDR1 SGHTA and CDR2 FQGNSA come from the germline V gene. The CDR3 region is CASSKETGGLAGELFF. The CDR3 DNA is TGTGCCAGCAGCAAGGAGACAGGGGGCTTGGCCGGGGAGCTGTTTTTT.

The chain couples TRBV4-3 to TRBJ2-1; D call uncertain. The V gene lost 0 bases and the J gene lost 8 bases, with 8 bases spanning the gap. The V gene's germline CDR1 is LGHNA and CDR2 YSLEER. The CDR3 loop spans 13 amino acids. In DNA form, the CDR3 reads TGCGCCAGCAGCCAAGATCGATTTGATGAGCAGTTCTTC. This translates into CASSQDRFDEQFF.

Only a few counts were recorded for this clonotype. This chain uses TRBV11-2 with TRBJ2-5, with 13 bases matching TRBD2. V trimming: 5 bases; J trimming: 5 bases; junction bases outside the gene matches: 8. CDR1 SGHAT and CDR2 FQNNGV come from the germline V gene. This CDR3 is built from 16 residues. The CDR3, as DNA: TGTGCCAGCAGCCCAAGACTAGCGGGGGGCTTGGAGACCCAGTACTTC. This gives the protein CASSPRLAGGLETQYF.

This clonotype came up a few times. V gene TRBV12-3 or TRBV12-4 combines with J gene TRBJ2-5; D is perhaps TRBD1 (6 bases). The length of the CDR3 is 13 residues. The ends were cut back, 5 bases at V and 4 bases at J, with 11 bases in the middle. Here the CDR3 DNA reads TGTGCCAGCAGTCGACAGGTCCCAGAGACCCAGTACTTC. This gives the protein CASSRQVPETQYF.

This clonotype was detected a few times. J is TRBJ2-5 and V is TRBV28; 9 nucleotides line up with TRBD1. The CDR3 extends over 18 amino acids. V lost 10 bases to trimming and J lost 1 base; unmatched junction nucleotides: 19. Germline V gene sequence: CDR1 MDHEN, CDR2 SYDVKM. Written as DNA, the CDR3 is TGTGCCAACAGGCCCCTCCAAAGGGACAGGGCATCCCAAGAGACCCAGTACTTC. As protein: CANRPLQRDRASQETQYF.

As to this clonotype: One base away lies a much larger clone, so this may be a sequencing read error. The chain uses TRBV6-4 and TRBJ2-3; a weak D match, TRBD1 (5 bases). The CDR3 is made up of 16 amino acids. Germline V gene lookup returns CDR1 MRHNA and CDR2 SNTAGT. The CDR3 sequence is CASSDSSGGATDTQDF. The DNA for the CDR3 is TGTGCCAGCAGTGACTCCTCCGGTGGAGCGACAGATACGCAGGATTTT.

A few counts support this clonotype. This chain connects TRBV14 to TRBJ2-1, with 12 bases fitting TRBD2. The CDR3 extends over 17 amino acids. Germline values: CDR1 SGHDN, CDR2 FVKESK. Unmatched junction bases numbered 6, after V lost 4 bases and J lost 2 bases. CDR3 protein: CASSLPSGRAPYNEQFF. CDR3 nucleotide sequence: TGTGCCAGCAGCCTACCTAGCGGGAGGGCACCCTACAATGAGCAGTTCTTC.

This clonotype was recorded a few times. This chain links TRBV5-1 with TRBJ2-1; 14 bases are a match to TRBD2. CDR3 size: 14 residues. After removal of 5 bases from V and 11 bases from J, the junction contained 6 bases not matched to a gene. Germline values: CDR1 SGHRS, CDR2 YFSETQ. In DNA form, the CDR3 reads TGCGCCAGCAGGGAGACTAGCGGGGGGGAGAAGCAGTTCTTC. This gives the protein CASRETSGGEKQFF. The full variable domain, its missing parts supplied by reference TRBV5-1 and TRBJ2-1, is KAGVTQTPRYLIKTRGQQVTLSCSPISGHRSVSWYQQTPGQGLQFLFEYFSETQRNKGNFPGRFSGRQFSNSRSEMNVSTLELGDSALYLCASRETSGGEKQFFGPGTRLTVL.

V usage is TRBV6-2 or TRBV6-3 and J usage is TRBJ2-1, with D maybe TRBD1 (6 bases). Germline CDR1 reads MNHEY; CDR2 reads SVGEGT. The germline V and J ends were trimmed by 6 bases and 8 bases, with 20 bases remaining between them. This CDR3 is built from 15 residues. The CDR3 sequence is CASRQRGTQYDEQFF. As DNA, the CDR3 is TGTGCCAGCAGGCAGAGAGGGACACAATACGATGAGCAGTTCTTC.